This TCR beta chain came from a study of T cells of healthy individuals. TCRdb fed the 5' RACE reads into MiXCR, producing one record per CDR3 protein. Of around 98,000 distinct CDR3 sequences in the sample, about 16% were seen once. This clonotype was recorded a few times. The receptor comes from a human donor in good health.

The CDR3 spells CASSSHRAEGYTF. The CDR3 DNA follows: TGCGCCAGCAGCTCGCACAGGGCAGAAGGCTACACCTTC. The chain joins TRBV4-3 to TRBJ1-2; TRBD1 is a possible D gene (6 bases). CDR1 and CDR2 (germline): LGHNA, YSLEER. V gave up 5 bases and J gave up 8 bases, with 15 bases separating them. The CDR3 loop spans 13 amino acids.